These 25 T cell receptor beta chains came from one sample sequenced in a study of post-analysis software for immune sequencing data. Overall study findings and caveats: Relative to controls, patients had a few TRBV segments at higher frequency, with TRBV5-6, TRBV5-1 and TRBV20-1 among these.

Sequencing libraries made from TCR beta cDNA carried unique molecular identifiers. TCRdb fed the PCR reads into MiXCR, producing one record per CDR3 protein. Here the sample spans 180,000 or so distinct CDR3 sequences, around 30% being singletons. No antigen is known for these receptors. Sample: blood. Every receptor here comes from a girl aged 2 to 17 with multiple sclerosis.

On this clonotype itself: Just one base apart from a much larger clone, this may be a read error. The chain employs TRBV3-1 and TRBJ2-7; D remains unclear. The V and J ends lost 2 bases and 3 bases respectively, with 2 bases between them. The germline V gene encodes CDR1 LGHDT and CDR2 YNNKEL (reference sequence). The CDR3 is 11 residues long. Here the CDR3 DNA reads TGTGCCAGCAGCCAACGCTACGAGCAGTACTTC. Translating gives CASSQRYEQYF.

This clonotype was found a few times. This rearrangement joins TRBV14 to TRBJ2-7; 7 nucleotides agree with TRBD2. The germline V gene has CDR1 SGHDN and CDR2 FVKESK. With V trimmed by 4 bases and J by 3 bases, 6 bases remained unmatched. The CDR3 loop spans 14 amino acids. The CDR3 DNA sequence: TGTGCCAGCAGCCCACGGGACTACCTCTACGAGCAGTACTTC. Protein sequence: CASSPRDYLYEQYF.

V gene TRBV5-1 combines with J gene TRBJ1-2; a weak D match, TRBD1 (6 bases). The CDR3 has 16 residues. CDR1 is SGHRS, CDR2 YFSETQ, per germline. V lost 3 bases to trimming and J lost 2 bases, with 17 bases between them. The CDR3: CASSYQGPQQNYGYTF. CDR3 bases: TGCGCCAGCAGCTATCAGGGGCCCCAACAAAACTATGGCTACACCTTC. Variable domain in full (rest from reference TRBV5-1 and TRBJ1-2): KAGVTQTPRYLIKTRGQQVTLSCSPISGHRSVSWYQQTPGQGLQFLFEYFSETQRNKGNFPGRFSGRQFSNSRSEMNVSTLELGDSALYLCASSYQGPQQNYGYTFGSGTRLTVV.

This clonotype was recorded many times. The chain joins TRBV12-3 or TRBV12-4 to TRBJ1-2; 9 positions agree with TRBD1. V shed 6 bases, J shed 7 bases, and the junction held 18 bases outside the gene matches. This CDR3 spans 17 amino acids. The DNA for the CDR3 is TGTGCCAGCAGGGGGAGTGGGGGACAGGGTTCTCGCGCTGGCTACACCTTC. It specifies CASRGSGGQGSRAGYTF.

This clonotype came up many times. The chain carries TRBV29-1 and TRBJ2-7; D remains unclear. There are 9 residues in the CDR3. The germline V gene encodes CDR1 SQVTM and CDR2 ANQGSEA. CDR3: CRDDTRKYF. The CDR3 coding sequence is TGCAGAGACGACACCAGGAAGTACTTC.

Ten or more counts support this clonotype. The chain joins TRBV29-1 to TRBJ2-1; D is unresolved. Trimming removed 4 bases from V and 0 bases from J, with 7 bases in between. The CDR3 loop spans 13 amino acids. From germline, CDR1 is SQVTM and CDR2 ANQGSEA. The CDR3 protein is CSVVGDSYNEQFF. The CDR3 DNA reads TGCAGCGTTGTTGGGGACTCCTACAATGAGCAGTTCTTC.

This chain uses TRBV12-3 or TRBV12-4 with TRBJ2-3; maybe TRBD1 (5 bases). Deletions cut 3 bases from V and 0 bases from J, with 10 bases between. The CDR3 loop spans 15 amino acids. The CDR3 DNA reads TGTGCCAGCAGTTTTTGGGGCGGTAGCACAGATACGCAGTATTTT. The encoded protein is CASSFWGGSTDTQYF.

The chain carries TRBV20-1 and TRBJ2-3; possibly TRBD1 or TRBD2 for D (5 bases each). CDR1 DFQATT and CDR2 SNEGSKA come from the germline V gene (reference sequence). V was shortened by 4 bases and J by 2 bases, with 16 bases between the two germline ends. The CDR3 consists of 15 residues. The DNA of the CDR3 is TGCAGTGCTAAGAAAAGGGACCCTAACACAGATACGCAGTATTTT. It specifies CSAKKRDPNTDTQYF.

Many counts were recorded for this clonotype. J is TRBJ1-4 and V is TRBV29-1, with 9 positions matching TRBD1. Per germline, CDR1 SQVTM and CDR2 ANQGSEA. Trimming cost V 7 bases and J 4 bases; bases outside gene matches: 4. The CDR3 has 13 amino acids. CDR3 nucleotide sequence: TGCAGCGCCCTGACAGGGGGTAATGAAAAACTGTTTTTT. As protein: CSALTGGNEKLFF. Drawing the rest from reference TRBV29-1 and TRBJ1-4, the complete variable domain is SAVISQKPSRDICQRGTSLTIQCQVDSQVTMMFWYRQQPGQSLTLIATANQGSEATYESGFVIDKFPISRPNLTFSTLTVSNMSPEDSSIYLCSALTGGNEKLFFGSGTQLSVL.

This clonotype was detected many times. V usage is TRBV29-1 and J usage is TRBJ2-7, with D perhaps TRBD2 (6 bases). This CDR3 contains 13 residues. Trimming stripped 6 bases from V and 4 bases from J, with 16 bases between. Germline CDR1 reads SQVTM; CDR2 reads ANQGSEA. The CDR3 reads CSVLAPGGYEQYF. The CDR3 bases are TGCAGCGTGCTAGCGCCTGGAGGGTACGAGCAGTACTTC.

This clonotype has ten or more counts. The CDR3 nucleotides are TGTGCCAGCAGTTTAATTTTTTCGGGGAGGGAGCAGTACTTC. It is translated as CASSLIFSGREQYF. J is TRBJ2-7 and V is TRBV28; D perhaps matches TRBD2 (6 bases). CDR1 is MDHEN, CDR2 SYDVKM, per germline. The V and J ends lost 2 bases and 7 bases respectively, with 15 bases between them. The CDR3 sequence is 14 residues long.

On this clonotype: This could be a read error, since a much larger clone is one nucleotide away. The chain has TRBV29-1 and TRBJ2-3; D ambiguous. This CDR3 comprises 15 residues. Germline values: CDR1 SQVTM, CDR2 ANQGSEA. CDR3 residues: CSVDASVGGTDMQYF. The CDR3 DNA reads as TGCAGCGTTGACGCGTCCGTGGGTGGCACAGATATGCAGTATTTT.

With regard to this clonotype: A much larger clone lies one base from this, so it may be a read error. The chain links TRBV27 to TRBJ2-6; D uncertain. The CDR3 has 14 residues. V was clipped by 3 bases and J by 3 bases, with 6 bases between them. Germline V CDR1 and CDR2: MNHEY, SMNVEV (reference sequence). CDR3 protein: CASSFRVGANVLTF. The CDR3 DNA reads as TGTGCCAGCAGTTTCCGAGTTGGGGCCAACGTCCTGACTTTC.

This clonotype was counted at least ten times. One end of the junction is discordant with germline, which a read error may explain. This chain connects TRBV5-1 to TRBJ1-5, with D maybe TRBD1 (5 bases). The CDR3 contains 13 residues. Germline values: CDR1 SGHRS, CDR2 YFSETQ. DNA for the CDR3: TGTGCCAGCAGTTTGGGAGGGGACCAGCCCCAGCATTTT. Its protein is CASSLGGDQPQHF.

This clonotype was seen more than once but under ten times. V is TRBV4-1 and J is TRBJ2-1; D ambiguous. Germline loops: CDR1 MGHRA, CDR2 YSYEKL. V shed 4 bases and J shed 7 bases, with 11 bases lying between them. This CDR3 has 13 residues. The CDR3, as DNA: TGCGCCAGCAGCCCAAACCGTGGGAATGAGCAGTTCTTC. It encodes CASSPNRGNEQFF.

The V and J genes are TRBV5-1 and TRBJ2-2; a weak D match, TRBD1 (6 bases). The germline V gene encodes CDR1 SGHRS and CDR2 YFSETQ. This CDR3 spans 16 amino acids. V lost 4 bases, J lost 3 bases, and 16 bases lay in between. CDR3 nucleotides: TGCGCCAGCAGCATCACAACAGGGCGGGACACCGGGGAGCTGTTTTTT. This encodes CASSITTGRDTGELFF.

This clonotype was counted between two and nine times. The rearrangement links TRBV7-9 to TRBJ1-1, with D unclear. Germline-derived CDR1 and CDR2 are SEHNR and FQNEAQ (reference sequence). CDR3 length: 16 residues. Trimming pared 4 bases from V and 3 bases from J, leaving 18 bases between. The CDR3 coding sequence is TGTGCCAGCAGCTCCCCCGGTCGGACCGCCGACACTGAAGCTTTCTTT. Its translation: CASSSPGRTADTEAFF.

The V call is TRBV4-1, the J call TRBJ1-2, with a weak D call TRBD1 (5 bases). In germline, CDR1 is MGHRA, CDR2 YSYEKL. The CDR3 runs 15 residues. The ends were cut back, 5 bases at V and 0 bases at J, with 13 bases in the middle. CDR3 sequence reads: CASSLETAPNYGYTF. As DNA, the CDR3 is TGCGCCAGCAGCTTGGAGACAGCACCTAACTATGGCTACACCTTC.

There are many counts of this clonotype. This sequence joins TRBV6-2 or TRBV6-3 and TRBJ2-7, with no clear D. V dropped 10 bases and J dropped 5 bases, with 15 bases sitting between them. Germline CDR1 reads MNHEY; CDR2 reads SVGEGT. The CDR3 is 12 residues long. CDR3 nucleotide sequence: TGTGCCACCCGGACGGGCCCCCACGAGCAGTACTTC. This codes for CATRTGPHEQYF.

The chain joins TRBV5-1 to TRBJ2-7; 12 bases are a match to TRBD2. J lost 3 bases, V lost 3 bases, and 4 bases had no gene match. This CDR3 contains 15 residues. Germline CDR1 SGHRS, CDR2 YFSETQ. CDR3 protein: CASSSTSGRYYEQYF. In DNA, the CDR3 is TGCGCCAGCAGCTCGACTAGCGGGAGATACTACGAGCAGTACTTC.

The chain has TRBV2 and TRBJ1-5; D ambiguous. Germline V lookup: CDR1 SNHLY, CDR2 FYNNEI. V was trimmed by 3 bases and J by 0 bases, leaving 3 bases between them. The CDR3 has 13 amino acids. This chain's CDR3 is CASSEGSNQPQHF. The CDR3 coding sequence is TGTGCCAGCAGTGAGGGTAGCAATCAGCCCCAGCATTTT.

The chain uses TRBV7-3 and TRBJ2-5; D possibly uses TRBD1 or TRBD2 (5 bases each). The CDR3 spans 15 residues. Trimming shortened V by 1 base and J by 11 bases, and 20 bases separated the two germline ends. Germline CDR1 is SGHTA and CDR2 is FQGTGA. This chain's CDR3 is CASSLMPGPDNEQYF. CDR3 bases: TGTGCCAGCAGCTTAATGCCGGGGCCAGACAATGAGCAGTACTTC.

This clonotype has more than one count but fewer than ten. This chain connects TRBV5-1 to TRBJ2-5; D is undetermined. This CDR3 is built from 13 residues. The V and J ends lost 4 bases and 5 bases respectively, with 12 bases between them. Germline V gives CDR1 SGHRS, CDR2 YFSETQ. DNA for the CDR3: TGCGCCAGCAGCCCGGTGGTGGGGGAGACCCAGTACTTC. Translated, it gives CASSPVVGETQYF.

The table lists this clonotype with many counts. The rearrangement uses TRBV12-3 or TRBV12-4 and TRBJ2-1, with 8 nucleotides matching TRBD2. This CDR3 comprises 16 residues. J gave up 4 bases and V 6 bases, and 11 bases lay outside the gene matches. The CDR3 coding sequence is TGTGCCAGCAGCCTCTCCCGGGGGGGAGAATACAATGAGCAGTTCTTC. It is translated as CASSLSRGGEYNEQFF.

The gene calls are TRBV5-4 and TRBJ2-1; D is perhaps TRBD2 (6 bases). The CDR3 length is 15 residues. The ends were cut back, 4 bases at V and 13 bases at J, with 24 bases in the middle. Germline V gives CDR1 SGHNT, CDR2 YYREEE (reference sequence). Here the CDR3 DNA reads TGTGCCAGCAGCGAAAAAAGGGACTTCCAAGAGACCCAGTTCTTC. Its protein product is CASSEKRDFQETQFF. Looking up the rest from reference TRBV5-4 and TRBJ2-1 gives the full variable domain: ETGVTQSPTHLIKTRGQQVTLRCSSQSGHNTVSWYQQALGQGPQFIFQYYREEENGRGNFPPRFSGLQFPNYSSELNVNALELDDSALYLCASSEKRDFQETQFFGPGTRLTVL.